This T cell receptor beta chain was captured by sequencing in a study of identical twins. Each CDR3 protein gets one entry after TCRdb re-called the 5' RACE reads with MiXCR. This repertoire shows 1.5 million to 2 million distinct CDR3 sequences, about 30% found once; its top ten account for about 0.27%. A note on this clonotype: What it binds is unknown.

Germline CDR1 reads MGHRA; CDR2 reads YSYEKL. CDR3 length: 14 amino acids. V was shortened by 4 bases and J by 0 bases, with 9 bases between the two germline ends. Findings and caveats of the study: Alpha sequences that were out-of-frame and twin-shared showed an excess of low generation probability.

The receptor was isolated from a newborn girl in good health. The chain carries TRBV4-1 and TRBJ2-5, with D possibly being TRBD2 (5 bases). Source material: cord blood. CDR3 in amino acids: CASSPTKYQETQYF. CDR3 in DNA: TGCGCCAGCAGCCCGACTAAGTACCAAGAGACCCAGTACTTC.